A single sample is the source of the 2 T cell receptor beta chains below, sequenced in a study of CD8 T cells in Susac syndrome. About 0.5 to 1 ug RNA was reverse transcribed with random hexamers. TCRdb recomputed calls from the immunoSEQ multiplex PCR reads with MiXCR, one row per CDR3 protein. The sample contains about 100,000 distinct CDR3 sequences, nearly 97% of which appear only once. The sample consisted of CD8+ T cells from PBMCs. These receptors all come from a human donor with Susac syndrome.

This clonotype appeared once. The chain employs TRBV20-1 and TRBJ2-4; D gene uncertain. Germline assignment: CDR1 DFQATT and CDR2 SNEGSKA (reference sequence). Trimming left V 3 bases short and J 6 bases short, with 21 bases between. The CDR3 runs 16 residues. The CDR3 reads CSARGISQTHTNIQYF. CDR3 nucleotides: TGCAGTGCTAGGGGAATTTCCCAAACTCACACAAACATTCAGTACTTC.

The chain couples TRBV12-3 or TRBV12-4 to TRBJ1-5, with D perhaps matching TRBD1 (5 bases). V lost 1 base and J lost 11, with 15 bases in between. The CDR3 runs to 14 residues. The CDR3 DNA reads as TGTGCCAGCAGTTTAGGCGGGGAGGGGTGGGCCCAGCATTTT. Its translation is CASSLGGEGWAQHF.